This entry concerns a single T cell receptor (beta chain). The data belong to a study of cytomegalovirus exposure and HLA in healthy donors. The study ran its PCR with 60 Vbeta and 13 Jbeta primers. The assay was immunoSEQ multiplex PCR, and TCRdb's table has in-frame clones only and misses some. The table records about 160,000 clones, approximately 86% of them present only once. V was trimmed by 4 bases and J by 0 bases, leaving 7 bases between them. Germline assignment: CDR1 MNHEY and CDR2 SMNVEV (reference sequence). The CDR3 runs to 14 residues. The sample taken for sequencing was PBMCs. The chain couples TRBV27 to TRBJ2-1, with D unclear. The TCR comes from a woman aged 18-29 years in good health and CMV-seronegative. Here the CDR3 DNA reads TGTGCCAGCAGTTCTGCGAGCTCCTACAATGAGCAGTTCTTC. Its translation: CASSSASSYNEQFF.